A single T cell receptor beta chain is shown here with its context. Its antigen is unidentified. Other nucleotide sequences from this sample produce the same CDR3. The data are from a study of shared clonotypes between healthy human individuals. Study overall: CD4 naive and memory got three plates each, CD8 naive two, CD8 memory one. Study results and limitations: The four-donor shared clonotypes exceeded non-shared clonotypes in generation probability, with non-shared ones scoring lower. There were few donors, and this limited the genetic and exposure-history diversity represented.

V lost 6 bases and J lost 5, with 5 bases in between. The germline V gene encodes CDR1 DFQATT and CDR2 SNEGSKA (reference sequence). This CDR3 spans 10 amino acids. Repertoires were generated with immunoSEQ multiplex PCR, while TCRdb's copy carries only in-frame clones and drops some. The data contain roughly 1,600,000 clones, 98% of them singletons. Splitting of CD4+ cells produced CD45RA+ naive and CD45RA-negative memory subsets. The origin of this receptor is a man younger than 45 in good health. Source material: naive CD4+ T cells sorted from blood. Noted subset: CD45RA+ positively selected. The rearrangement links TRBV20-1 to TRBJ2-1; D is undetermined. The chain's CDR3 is CSANDNEQFF. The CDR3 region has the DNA TGCAGTGCGAATGACAATGAGCAGTTCTTC.